This is a list of T cell receptor beta chains from one sample in a study of early T cells in non-severe SARS-CoV-2 infection. MiXCR, applied by TCRdb to the 5' RACE reads, yields one record per CDR3 protein. The table shows roughly 45,000 distinct CDR3 sequences, with 10% to 15% occurring only once. Sequenced material: whole blood. All receptors derive from an adult who was a healthcare worker with PCR-confirmed SARS-CoV-2 infection or an uninfected control (not recorded which). The CDR3 runs from the conserved cysteine through the conserved F or W. Fields, in order: D gene, CDR3 length, clone size, J gene, V gene, CDR3 DNA, CDR3 protein. D genes are given only for firm matches. Size is stated for part of the rows, as once, few or many counts, or as a class when the clone is expanded.

>NA|19|NA|TRBJ2-5|TRBV11-3
TGTGCCAGCAGCACATCTATCCTTCTAGGCGGTGCGTACCAAGAAACCCAGTACTTC
CASSTSILLGGAYQETQYF
>NA|16|few|TRBJ2-2|TRBV4-3
TGCGCCAGCAGCCACCGAGCCCCCGGGAGAGCCGGGGAGCTGTTTTTT
CASSHRAPGRAGELFF
>NA|14|many|TRBJ2-5|TRBV5-1
TGCGCCAGCAGCTTCGAGAGGCTCCCAGAGACCCAGTACTTC
CASSFERLPETQYF
>NA|15|many|TRBJ2-1|TRBV2
TGTGCCAGCAAGGGACGGCAGGGTAACTACAATGAGCAGTTCTTC
CASKGRQGNYNEQFF
>TRBD1|13|many|TRBJ2-7|TRBV2
TGTGCCGGGACTGACAGGGGTGACTACGAGCAGTACTTC
CAGTDRGDYEQYF
>TRBD1|13|many|TRBJ2-7|TRBV28
TGTGCCAGCATGAGGGACAGGTTAAACGAGCAGTACTTC
CASMRDRLNEQYF
>TRBD1|15|many|TRBJ1-2|TRBV27
TGTGCCAGCAGTCGCATGACAGGGAGGAACTATGGCTACACCTTC
CASSRMTGRNYGYTF
>NA|14|many|TRBJ1-1|TRBV7-2
TGTGCCAGCAGCCAGCAGTACGTTGGAACTGAAGCTTTCTTT
CASSQQYVGTEAFF
>NA|17|few|TRBJ2-2|TRBV6-6
TGTGCCAGCAATGGATTCGGGGGGCCAGAGAACACCGGGGAGCTGTTTTTT
CASNGFGGPENTGELFF
>NA|12|once|TRBJ1-1|TRBV29-1
TGCAGCGTTGCAGAGTTGAACACTGAAGCTTTCTTT
CSVAELNTEAFF
>NA|13|many|TRBJ1-2|TRBV2
TGTGCCAGCAGTGCCAGGGCTGGGGATGGCTACACCTTC
CASSARAGDGYTF
>NA|13|few|TRBJ2-1|TRBV5-1
TGCGCCAGCAGCTTGGGGACCGATAATGAGCAGTTCTTC
CASSLGTDNEQFF
>NA|12|many|TRBJ2-7|TRBV20-1
TGCAGTGCTAGTCCAGAGAGCTACGAGCAGTACTTC
CSASPESYEQYF
>NA|14|few|TRBJ2-7|TRBV5-4
TGTGCCAGCAGTCATACCACAGGCTCCTACGAGCAGTACTTC
CASSHTTGSYEQYF
>NA|15|many|TRBJ1-6|TRBV10-3
TGTGCCATCAGTGAGTCGCCGGGGGATAATTCACCCCTCCACTTT
CAISESPGDNSPLHF
>NA|14|NA|TRBJ2-7|TRBV5-1
TGCGCCAGCAGTTGGCAGGGGACCTCCTACGAGCAGTACTTC
CASSWQGTSYEQYF
>NA|15|many|TRBJ1-6|TRBV6-5
TGTGCCAGCAGGAACCAGGGGATGTATAATTCACCCCTCCACTTT
CASRNQGMYNSPLHF
>NA|13|many|TRBJ2-7|TRBV6-6
TGTGCCAGCAGTCCCCCTCAGGGATACGAGCAGTACTTC
CASSPPQGYEQYF
>TRBD1|17|NA|TRBJ2-7|TRBV10-2
TGCGCCAGCAGTGTGGGAAGAACAGGGGGCGCTACCTACGAGCAGTACTTC
CASSVGRTGGATYEQYF
>NA|14|few|TRBJ1-5|TRBV3-1
TGTGCCAGCAGCCAATCGACAGGCTATCAGCCCCAGCATTTT
CASSQSTGYQPQHF
>NA|12|NA|TRBJ2-7|TRBV11-3
TGTGCCAGCACGATGGCAGGGGACGAGCAGTACTTC
CASTMAGDEQYF
>NA|16|NA|TRBJ2-1|TRBV7-9
TGTGCCAGCAGCTTAGCGGGCGCTGGACAAGTCAATGAGCAGTTCTTC
CASSLAGAGQVNEQFF
>TRBD1|15|NA|TRBJ2-5|TRBV5-1
TGCGCCAGCAGCCCAGCACAGGGGGTTCTAGAGACCCAGTACTTC
CASSPAQGVLETQYF
>NA|13|once|TRBJ2-5|TRBV9
TGTGCCAGCAGCCCCCGGACCCAAGGGACCCAGTACTTC
CASSPRTQGTQYF
>NA|16|many|TRBJ2-7|TRBV7-9
TGTGCCAGCAGCTTAGCCGGGCGCGGGCCGACCTACGAGCAGTACTTC
CASSLAGRGPTYEQYF
>TRBD2|15|NA|TRBJ2-5|TRBV5-1
TGCGCCAGCAGCCCTGGGACTAGTTTTTGGGAGACCCAGTACTTC
CASSPGTSFWETQYF
>TRBD1|16|many|TRBJ1-2|TRBV29-1
TGCAGCGCCGAGGTCCCACAGGGGTTTTCTAACTATGGCTACACCTTC
CSAEVPQGFSNYGYTF
>TRBD2|16|many|TRBJ2-5|TRBV7-9
TGTGCCAGCAGCCCCTCGGAGCGGGAGGGACAAGAGACCCAGTACTTC
CASSPSEREGQETQYF
>NA|13|many|TRBJ2-7|TRBV30
TGTGCCTGGAGCGCCTCCCAATGGGGGGAGCAGTACTTC
CAWSASQWGEQYF
>NA|14|NA|TRBJ2-2|TRBV11-2
TGTGCCAGCAGCTTCGCACTTAACACCGGGGAGCTGTTTTTT
CASSFALNTGELFF
>TRBD1|18|NA|TRBJ1-5|TRBV7-2
TGTGCCAGCAGCTTAGTGGCAGGGGGTAAGGTGAGCAATCAGCCCCAGCATTTT
CASSLVAGGKVSNQPQHF
>NA|12|few|TRBJ1-2|TRBV9
TGTGCCAGCAGCCCCCGGTGGGGGGGCTACACCTTC
CASSPRWGGYTF
>TRBD2|15|many|TRBJ2-7|TRBV10-3
TGTGCCATCAGCGACGGACTAGACATTACCTACGAGCAGTACTTC
CAISDGLDITYEQYF
>NA|13|few|TRBJ2-2|TRBV27
TGTGCCAGCAGTTTCACAGGGAGCGGGGAGCTGTTTTTT
CASSFTGSGELFF
>TRBD1|14|few|TRBJ1-2|TRBV7-9
TGTGCCAGCAGCCCTTCCAGGGGGTCGGACGGCTACACCTTC
CASSPSRGSDGYTF
>TRBD2|16|few|TRBJ2-5|TRBV11-2
TGTGCCAGCAGCTTAGCTTCTAGCGGAGAGAAAGAGACCCAGTACTTC
CASSLASSGEKETQYF
>NA|16|many|TRBJ2-7|TRBV4-3
TGCGCCAGCAGCCAAGAGCCACAGCCGGGGGCCTACGAGCAGTACTTC
CASSQEPQPGAYEQYF
>NA|12|NA|TRBJ2-1|TRBV27
TGTGCCAGCAGCCCCTCCGGGACAGAGCAGTTCTTC
CASSPSGTEQFF
>TRBD2|13|few|TRBJ2-1|TRBV11-2
TGTGCCAGCAGCGGCGGGACTAGCGACGACCGGTTCTTC
CASSGGTSDDRFF
>NA|12|many|TRBJ2-7|TRBV20-1
TGCAGTGCCGAGGACGGATCTTACGAGCAGTACTTC
CSAEDGSYEQYF
>NA|14|many|TRBJ2-5|TRBV7-9
TGTGCCAGCAGCTTATTTCCCAGCCAAGAGACCCAGTACTTC
CASSLFPSQETQYF
>NA|15|few|TRBJ2-3|TRBV7-2
TGTGCCAGCAGCCCCGGCCATTCAAAGGCAGATACGCAGTATTTT
CASSPGHSKADTQYF
>NA|15|few|TRBJ2-3|TRBV11-3
TGTGCCAGCAGCTTAGCCCGGACAGGCACAGATACGCAGTATTTT
CASSLARTGTDTQYF
>NA|14|many|TRBJ1-2|TRBV19
TGTGCCAGTAGACGAAGAGGCGCATCTAGTGGCTACACCTTC
CASRRRGASSGYTF
>TRBD2|15|few|TRBJ2-7|TRBV28
TGTGCCAGCAGTCCTAGTAGCGGGGAGGCCTACGAGCAGTACTTC
CASSPSSGEAYEQYF
>NA|17|many|TRBJ1-6|TRBV6-5
TGTGCCAGCAGTTACTCGACCCCAGTCTCCTATAATTCACCCCTCCACTTT
CASSYSTPVSYNSPLHF
>NA|14|NA|TRBJ1-1|TRBV7-8
TGTGCCAGCAGCTTATATGGCTCCCTATCTGAAGCTTTCTTT
CASSLYGSLSEAFF
>NA|15|NA|TRBJ1-3|TRBV15
TGTGCCACCAGCAGAGACAGGATCTCTGGAAACACCATATATTTT
CATSRDRISGNTIYF
>NA|13|many|TRBJ2-1|TRBV5-1
TGCGCCAGCTCACCGAGCTCCTACAATGAGCAGTTCTTC
CASSPSSYNEQFF
>NA|14|few|TRBJ2-1|TRBV24-1
TGTGCCACCAGTGGACGGCCCCTCTACAATGAGCAGTTCTTC
CATSGRPLYNEQFF
>NA|13|NA|TRBJ2-7|TRBV5-1
TGCGCCAGCAGCCAAGCACTAGACGGGGAGCAGTACTTC
CASSQALDGEQYF
>NA|12|NA|TRBJ2-2|TRBV29-1
TGCAGCGTCCTCAGAGACACCGGGGAGCTGTTTTTT
CSVLRDTGELFF
>TRBD1|15|NA|TRBJ2-6|TRBV29-1
TGCAGCGTCCGAAGGACAGGGGATGGGGCCAACGTCCTGACTTTC
CSVRRTGDGANVLTF
>NA|16|many|TRBJ1-3|TRBV7-6
TGTGCCAGCAGCCTTGGGACTCCCAGCTCTGGAAACACCATATATTTT
CASSLGTPSSGNTIYF
>NA|15|NA|TRBJ2-3|TRBV5-1
TGCGCCACAAAAGGAGGGGGCCTATACACAGATACGCAGTATTTT
CATKGGGLYTDTQYF
>TRBD2|16|NA|TRBJ2-3|TRBV7-2
TGTGCCAGCAGCCCGGGACTAGCGGGAGCCACAGATACGCAGTATTTT
CASSPGLAGATDTQYF